The 20 T cell receptor beta chains in this list originate from one sample, sequenced in a study of blood T cell repertoires in COVID-19. Sequencing used immunoSEQ multiplex PCR; TCRdb keeps in-frame clones, though not all of them. In the table there are roughly 500,000 clones, roughly 90% of which are singletons. The sequencing sample was made of PBMCs or T cells enriched from blood (not recorded which). The receptors stem from a woman aged 40 to 50 who had recovered from COVID-19.

V and J are TRBV4-1 and TRBJ1-6, with 9 bases identical to TRBD1. V shed 3 bases, J shed 5 bases, and the junction held 5 bases outside the gene matches. This CDR3 has 16 residues. Per the germline V gene, CDR1 is MGHRA and CDR2 is YSYEKL. The CDR3 is CASSHYRTGDNSPLHF. The CDR3 DNA follows: TGCGCCAGCAGCCATTACCGGACAGGGGATAATTCACCCCTCCACTTT.

V is TRBV7-9 and J is TRBJ1-5; D uncertain. Germline V gene lookup returns CDR1 SEHNR and CDR2 FQNEAQ (reference sequence). The CDR3 is 14 residues long. Trimming shortened V by 2 bases and J by 5 bases, and 10 bases separated the two germline ends. The CDR3: CASSLSALDQPQHF. The CDR3 DNA follows: TGTGCCAGCAGCTTATCCGCGTTGGATCAGCCCCAGCATTTT.

This clone was detected only a few times. This chain uses TRBV6-1 with TRBJ2-1; 10 bases line up with TRBD2. Trimming cost V 2 bases and J 5 bases; bases outside gene matches: 6. There are 16 residues in the CDR3. Germline V CDR1 and CDR2: MNHNS, SASEGT. The CDR3 nucleotides read TGTGCCAGCAGTGAACTAGCGGGAGTCCCCCACAATGAGCAGTTCTTC. Translating gives CASSELAGVPHNEQFF.

The CDR3 DNA reads as TGTGCCAGCAGCTTAGGAGGGGGCGACTCCTACGAGCAGTACTTC. It codes for CASSLGGGDSYEQYF. The chain employs TRBV11-3 and TRBJ2-7; 7 nucleotides line up with TRBD1. V lost 1 base, J lost 0 bases, and 3 bases stayed unmatched. CDR3 length: 15 residues. Germline CDR1 and CDR2: SGHNT and YENEEA.

The V gene is TRBV6-1, the J gene TRBJ2-1; 8 bases are a match to TRBD2. CDR1 MNHNS and CDR2 SASEGT come from the germline V gene. The CDR3 consists of 15 residues. Germline trimming cut 0 bases from V and 9 bases from J; bases unmatched to any gene: 7. The chain's CDR3 is CASSEAGGLAIEQFF. CDR3 sequence (DNA): TGTGCCAGCAGTGAAGCCGGCGGACTAGCTATTGAGCAGTTCTTC.

The rearrangement links TRBV11-2 to TRBJ1-1; 7 bases are shared with TRBD1. Germline V gene data show CDR1 as SGHAT and CDR2 as FQNNGV. CDR3 length equals 12 residues. Trimming cost V 3 bases and J 7 bases; bases outside gene matches: 2. The CDR3 is CASSFRDSEAFF. In DNA, the CDR3 is TGTGCCAGCAGCTTCCGGGACAGTGAAGCTTTCTTT.

This sequence joins TRBV6-2 or TRBV6-3 and TRBJ1-2; D unresolved. The CDR3 covers 12 residues. Per germline, CDR1 MNHEY and CDR2 SVGEGT. Trimming left V 5 bases short and J 5 bases short, with 9 bases between. CDR3 coding DNA: TGTGCCAGCAGTAGGAAGGAGTATGGCTACACCTTC. Translation: CASSRKEYGYTF.

This clone was recorded at least ten times. Other DNA sequences from this sample encode an identical CDR3 as well. The V and J genes are TRBV6-5 and TRBJ2-5; 9 bases align to TRBD1. CDR1 is MNHEY and CDR2 is SVGAGI in the germline V gene. The CDR3 totals 16 residues. V shed 0 bases, J shed 4 bases, and the junction held 6 bases outside the gene matches. CDR3 residues: CASSYSNRGLGETQYF. The CDR3 DNA follows: TGTGCCAGCAGTTACTCGAACAGGGGGCTAGGAGAGACCCAGTACTTC.

The CDR3 nucleotides are TGTGCCAGCAGCTTAGGCAGCCTAGCGGAGAGCTCCTACAATGAGCAGTTCTTC. As protein: CASSLGSLAESSYNEQFF. The gene calls are TRBV13 and TRBJ2-1, with 7 bases identical to TRBD2. V lost 0 bases to trimming and J lost 0 bases; unmatched junction nucleotides: 8. CDR3 length equals 18 residues. Germline values: CDR1 PRHDT, CDR2 FYEKMQ (reference sequence).

In DNA form, the CDR3 reads TGTGCCTGGACCGGGACAGTGATCGATGGCTACACCTTC. This codes for CAWTGTVIDGYTF. The rearrangement joins TRBV30 to TRBJ1-2; 7 nucleotides match TRBD1. The junction had 8 bases not matched to a gene; V was cut back by 4 bases and J by 6 bases. The CDR3 consists of 13 residues. Per the germline V gene, CDR1 is GTSNPN and CDR2 is SVGIG (reference sequence).

V usage is TRBV5-5 and J usage is TRBJ2-7; D is ambiguous. V lost 0 bases and J lost 3, with 7 bases in between. Germline values: CDR1 SGHKS, CDR2 YYEKEE (reference sequence). CDR3 length: 13 residues. The CDR3 DNA sequence: TGTGCCAGCAGCTTGGGTCATTTCTACGAGCAGTACTTC. This codes for CASSLGHFYEQYF.

The chain combines TRBV5-1 with TRBJ2-1, with 8 bases lining up with TRBD2. The CDR3 runs to 15 residues. V dropped 5 bases and J dropped 7; count of bases not matched to a gene: 11. Per germline, CDR1 SGHRS and CDR2 YFSETQ. In nucleotides, the CDR3 is TGCGCCAGCAGTTCTACTAGCGGCTCGGGGAATGAGCAGTTCTTC. As protein: CASSSTSGSGNEQFF.

This sequence joins TRBV2 and TRBJ1-1; tentative D call: TRBD1 (6 bases). Trimming took off 7 bases at V and 6 bases at J, with 27 bases between the two ends. Germline lookup yields CDR1 SNHLY and CDR2 FYNNEI. The CDR3 extends over 17 amino acids. This CDR3 is CASMHKHGTGKSPEAFF. The DNA of the CDR3 is TGTGCCAGCATGCATAAACACGGCACAGGGAAGAGTCCTGAAGCTTTCTTT. Filled out from reference TRBV2 and TRBJ1-1, the complete variable domain reads EPEVTQTPSHQVTQMGQEVILRCVPISNHLYFYWYRQILGQKVEFLVSFYNNEISEKSEIFDDQFSVERPDGSNFTLKIRSTKLEDSAMYFCASMHKHGTGKSPEAFFGQGTRLTVV.

The chain carries TRBV10-3 and TRBJ1-3, with D possibly TRBD1 on 6 matching bases. V was pared by 0 bases and J by 0 bases, with 15 bases between. The CDR3 spans 18 residues. Germline V CDR1 and CDR2: ENHRY, SYGVKD. CDR3 sequence (DNA): TGTGCCATCAGTGAGTCACTAAGGGGGGGTCCCTCTGGAAACACCATATATTTT. This encodes CAISESLRGGPSGNTIYF.

The rearrangement links TRBV6-1 to TRBJ1-2, with a tentative D call TRBD1 (6 bases). The CDR3 spans 13 residues. V was pared by 1 base and J by 7 bases, with 10 bases between. Germline V lookup: CDR1 MNHNS, CDR2 SASEGT. CDR3 coding DNA: TGTGCCAGCAGTGAAGGAAACAGGGTTGGCTACACCTTC. Residues: CASSEGNRVGYTF.

This clone is a singleton in its sample. The chain uses TRBV6-5 and TRBJ2-1, with D tentatively TRBD2 (5 bases). V was clipped by 9 bases and J by 9 bases, with 18 bases between them. The CDR3 is made up of 13 amino acids. CDR1 is MNHEY and CDR2 is SVGAGI in the germline V gene. In DNA form, the CDR3 reads TGTGCCAGTAGCACTAGGGAGTTGGTTGAGCAGTTCTTC. This encodes CASSTRELVEQFF.

The chain is built from TRBV7-2 and TRBJ2-7; TRBD2 aligns across 7 bases. After removal of 3 bases from V and 3 bases from J, the junction contained 5 bases not matched to a gene. The CDR3 sequence is 14 residues long. Germline V CDR1 and CDR2: SGHTA, FQGNSA. The CDR3 DNA reads TGTGCCAGCAGCTTGGCGGGAGAAGTCTACGAGCAGTACTTC. Amino acids: CASSLAGEVYEQYF.

The rearrangement uses TRBV7-9 and TRBJ1-2, with D hard to call. The V gene's germline CDR1 is SEHNR and CDR2 FQNEAQ (reference sequence). V shed 3 bases and J shed 7 bases, with 12 bases lying between them. CDR3 size: 13 residues. The DNA of the CDR3 is TGTGCCAGCAGCTTCAGTGAGGACTCTGGCTACACCTTC. Its translation: CASSFSEDSGYTF.

With respect to this clone: The sample holds other DNA sequences that translate to the same CDR3. The chain links TRBV5-6 to TRBJ2-7; TRBD2 matches at 7 bases. Germline-derived CDR1 and CDR2 are SGHDT and YYEEEE. The CDR3 spans 14 residues. Trimming cost V 2 bases and J 0 bases; bases outside gene matches: 2. CDR3 nucleotides: TGTGCCAGCAGCTTTGGCGGGAGCTCCTACGAGCAGTACTTC. It translates to CASSFGGSSYEQYF. The whole variable domain, filled in from reference TRBV5-6 and TRBJ2-7, reads DAGVTQSPTHLIKTRGQQVTLRCSPKSGHDTVSWYQQALGQGPQFIFQYYEEEERQRGNFPDRFSGHQFPNYSSELNVNALLLGDSALYLCASSFGGSSYEQYFGPGTRLTVT.

This clone was seen a handful of times. V and J are TRBV5-1 and TRBJ1-3; D is unresolved. The germline V gene encodes CDR1 SGHRS and CDR2 YFSETQ. Trimming left V 0 bases short and J 0 bases short, with 7 bases between. The CDR3 sequence is 15 residues long. The CDR3 protein is CASSLAPGSGNTIYF. DNA for the CDR3: TGCGCCAGCAGCTTGGCACCGGGCTCTGGAAACACCATATATTTT.